This record concerns one T cell receptor beta chain sequence. Its antigen is undetermined. The V end lost 0 bases, the J end lost 1 base, and 5 bases lay between the germline ends. CDR1 is SGDLS and CDR2 is YYNGEE in the germline V gene. The CDR3 length is 14 residues. This table comes from immunoSEQ multiplex PCR, and its TCRdb copy is limited to in-frame clones, with some not included. The sample consists of approximately 50,000 clones, roughly 90% of them appearing once. This record belongs to a study of OX40 agonist ivuxolimab in advanced cancers. About the study: The patients' treatment was ivuxolimab, an agonistic anti-OX40 (CD134) antibody. Study outcomes and limitations: Among the least clonally expanded were partial responders at 0.1-3.0 mg/kg. In general, CD8+ T cells held more expanded clones than CD4+ did, on average.

This sequence was found in an adult with an advanced solid tumor such as melanoma, head and neck, liver or kidney cancer. The chain employs TRBV9 and TRBJ2-4; D ambiguous. The input for sequencing was CD4+ or CD8+ T cells sorted from blood, taken in a trial of the OX40 agonist ivuxolimab. The CDR3 loop reads CASSVGLAKNIQYF. The CDR3 DNA reads TGTGCCAGCAGCGTAGGTCTGGCCAAAAACATTCAGTACTTC.